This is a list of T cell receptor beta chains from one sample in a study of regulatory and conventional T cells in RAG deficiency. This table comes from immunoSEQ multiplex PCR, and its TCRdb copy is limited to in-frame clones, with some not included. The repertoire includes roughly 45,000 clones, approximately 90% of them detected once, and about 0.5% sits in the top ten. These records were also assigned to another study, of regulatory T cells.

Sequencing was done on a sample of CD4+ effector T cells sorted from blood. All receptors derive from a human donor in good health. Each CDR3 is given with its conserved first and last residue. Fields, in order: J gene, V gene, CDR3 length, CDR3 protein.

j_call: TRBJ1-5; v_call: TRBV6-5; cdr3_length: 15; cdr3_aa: CASSYGPRGNQPQHF
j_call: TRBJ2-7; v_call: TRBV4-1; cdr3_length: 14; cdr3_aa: CASSPTRDSYEQYF
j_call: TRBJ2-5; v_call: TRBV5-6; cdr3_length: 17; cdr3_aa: CASSSDGTGVNQQTQYF
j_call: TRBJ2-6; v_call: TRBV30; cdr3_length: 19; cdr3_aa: CAWSVEPREGIPGANVLTF
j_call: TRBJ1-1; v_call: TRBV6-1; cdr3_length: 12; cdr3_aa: CASSLDAREAFF
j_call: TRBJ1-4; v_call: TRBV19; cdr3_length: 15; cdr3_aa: CASSINGGGDEKLFF
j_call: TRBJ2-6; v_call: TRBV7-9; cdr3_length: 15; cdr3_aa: CASSLGGLGANVLTF
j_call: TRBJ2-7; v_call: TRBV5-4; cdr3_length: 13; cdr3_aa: CASSRGSFYEQYF
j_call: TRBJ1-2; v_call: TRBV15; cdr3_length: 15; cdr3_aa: CATSRDSASPHGYTF
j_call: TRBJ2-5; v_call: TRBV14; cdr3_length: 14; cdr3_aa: CASSPRTGRETQYF
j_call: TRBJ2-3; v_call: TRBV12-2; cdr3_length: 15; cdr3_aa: CASLFKGDNTDTQYF
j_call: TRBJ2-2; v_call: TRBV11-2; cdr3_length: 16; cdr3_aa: CASSPQLAANTGELFF
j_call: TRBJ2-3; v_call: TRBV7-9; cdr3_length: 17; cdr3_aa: CASSSGAITRSTDTQYF
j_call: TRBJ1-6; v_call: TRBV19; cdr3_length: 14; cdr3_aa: CASSITGGDSPLHF
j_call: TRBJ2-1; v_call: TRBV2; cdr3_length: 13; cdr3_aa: CASNGQGLREQFF
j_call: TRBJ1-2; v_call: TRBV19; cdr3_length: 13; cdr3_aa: CASNKGDRYGYTF
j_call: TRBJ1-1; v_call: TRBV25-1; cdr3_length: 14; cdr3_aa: CASRREQGNGEAFF
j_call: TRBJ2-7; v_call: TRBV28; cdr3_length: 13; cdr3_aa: CASGTSGTYEQYF
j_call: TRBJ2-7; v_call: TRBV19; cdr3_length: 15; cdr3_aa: CASTPRPGQGYEQYF
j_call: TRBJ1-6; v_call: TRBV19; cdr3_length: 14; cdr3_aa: CASRRTADNSPLHF
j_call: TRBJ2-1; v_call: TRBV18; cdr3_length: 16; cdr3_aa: CASSPSLSSSYNEQFF
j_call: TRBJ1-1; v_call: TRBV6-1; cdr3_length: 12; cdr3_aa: CASRILNTEAFF
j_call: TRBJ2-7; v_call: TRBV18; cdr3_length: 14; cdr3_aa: CASSPQRQAYEQYF
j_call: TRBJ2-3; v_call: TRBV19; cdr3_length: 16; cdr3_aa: CASSILAGGRKDTQYF
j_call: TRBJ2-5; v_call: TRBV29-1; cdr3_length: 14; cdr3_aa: CSVAPSGAKETQYF
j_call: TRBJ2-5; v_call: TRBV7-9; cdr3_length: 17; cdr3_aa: CASSLEVFFGQQETQYF
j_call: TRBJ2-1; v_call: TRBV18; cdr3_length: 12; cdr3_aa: CASSPGGNEQFF
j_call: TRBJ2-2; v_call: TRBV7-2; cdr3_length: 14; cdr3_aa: CASSLRSYTGELFF
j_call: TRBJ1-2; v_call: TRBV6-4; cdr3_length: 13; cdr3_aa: CASRPGATYGYTF
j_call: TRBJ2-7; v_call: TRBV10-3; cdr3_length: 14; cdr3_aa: CAISEPDRGYEQYF
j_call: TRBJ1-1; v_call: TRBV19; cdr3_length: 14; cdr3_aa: CASSSGRSNTEAFF
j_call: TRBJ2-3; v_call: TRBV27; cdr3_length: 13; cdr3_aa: CASSPRNADTQYF
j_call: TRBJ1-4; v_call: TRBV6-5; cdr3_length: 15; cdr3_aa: CASRGQPATNEKLFF
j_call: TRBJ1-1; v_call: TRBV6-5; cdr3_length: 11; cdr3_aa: CASSRQGEAFF
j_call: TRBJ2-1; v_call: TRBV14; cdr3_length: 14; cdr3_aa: CASSQEGPRVEQFF
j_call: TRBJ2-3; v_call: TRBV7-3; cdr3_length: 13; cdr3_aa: CASSFSWTDTQYF
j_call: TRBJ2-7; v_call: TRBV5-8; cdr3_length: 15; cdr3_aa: CASSLVRGATYEQYF
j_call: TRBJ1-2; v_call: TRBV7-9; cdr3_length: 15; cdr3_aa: CASSLAGGSNGGYTF
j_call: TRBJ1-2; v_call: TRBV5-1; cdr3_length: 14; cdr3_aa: CASSVDRPDNGYTF
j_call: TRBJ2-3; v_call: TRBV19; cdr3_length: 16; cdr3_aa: CASSIGRHKGTDTQYF
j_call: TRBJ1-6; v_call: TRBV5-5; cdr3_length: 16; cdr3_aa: CASRYAVTDYNSPLHF
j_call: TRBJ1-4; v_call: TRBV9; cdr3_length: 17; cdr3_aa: CASSSGQGPATNEKLFF
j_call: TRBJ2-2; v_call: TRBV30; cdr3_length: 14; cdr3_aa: CAWKKGQRTGELFF
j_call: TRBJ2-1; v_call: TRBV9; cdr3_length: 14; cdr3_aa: CASSVWDEYNEQFF
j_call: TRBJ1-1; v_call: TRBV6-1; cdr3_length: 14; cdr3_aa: CASSEKVTGTEAFF
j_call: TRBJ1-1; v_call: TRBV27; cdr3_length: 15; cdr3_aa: CASSIQGALGTEAFF
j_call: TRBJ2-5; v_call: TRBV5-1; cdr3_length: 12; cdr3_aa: CASRLEAETQYF
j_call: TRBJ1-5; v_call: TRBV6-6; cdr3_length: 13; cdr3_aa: CASSQDRGQPQHF
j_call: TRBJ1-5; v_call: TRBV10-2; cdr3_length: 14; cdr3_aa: CASRLDSSNQPQHF
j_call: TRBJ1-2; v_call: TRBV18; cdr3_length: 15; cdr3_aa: CASSPSGQENYGYTF
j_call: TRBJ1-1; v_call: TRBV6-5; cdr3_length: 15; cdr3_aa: CASSYSSQGSSEAFF
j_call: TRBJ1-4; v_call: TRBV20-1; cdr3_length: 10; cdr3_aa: CSAIDEKLFF
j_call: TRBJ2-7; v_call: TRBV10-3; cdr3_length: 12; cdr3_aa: CAISGGGYEQYF